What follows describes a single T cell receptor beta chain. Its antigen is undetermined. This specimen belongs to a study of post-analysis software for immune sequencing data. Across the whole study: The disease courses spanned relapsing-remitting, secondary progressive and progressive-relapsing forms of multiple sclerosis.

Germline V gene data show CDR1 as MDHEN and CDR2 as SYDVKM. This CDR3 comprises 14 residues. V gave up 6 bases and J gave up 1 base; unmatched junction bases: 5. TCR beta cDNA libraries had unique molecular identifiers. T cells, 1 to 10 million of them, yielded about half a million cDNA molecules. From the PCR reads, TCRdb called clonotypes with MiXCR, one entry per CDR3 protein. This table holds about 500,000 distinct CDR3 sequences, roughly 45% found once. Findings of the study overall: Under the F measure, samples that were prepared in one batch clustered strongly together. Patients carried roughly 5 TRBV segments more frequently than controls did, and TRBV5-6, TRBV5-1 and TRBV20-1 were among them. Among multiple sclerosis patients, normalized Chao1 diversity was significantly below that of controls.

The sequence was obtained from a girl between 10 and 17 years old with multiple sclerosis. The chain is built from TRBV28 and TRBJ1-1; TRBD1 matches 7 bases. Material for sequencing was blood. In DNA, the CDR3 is TGTGCCAGCAGAATTAGACAGGGGAACACTGAAGCTTTCTTT. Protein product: CASRIRQGNTEAFF.